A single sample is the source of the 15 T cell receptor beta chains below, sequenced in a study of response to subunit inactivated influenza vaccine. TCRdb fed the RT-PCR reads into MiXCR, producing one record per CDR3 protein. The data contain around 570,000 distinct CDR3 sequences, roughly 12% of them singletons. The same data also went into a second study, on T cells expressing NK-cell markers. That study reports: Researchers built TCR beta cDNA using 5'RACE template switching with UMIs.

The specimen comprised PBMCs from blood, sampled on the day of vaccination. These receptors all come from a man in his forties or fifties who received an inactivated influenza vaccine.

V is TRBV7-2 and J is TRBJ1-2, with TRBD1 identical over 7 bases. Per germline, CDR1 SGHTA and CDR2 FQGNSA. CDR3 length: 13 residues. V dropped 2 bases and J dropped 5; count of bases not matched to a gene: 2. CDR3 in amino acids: CASSLQGEYGYTF. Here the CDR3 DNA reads TGTGCCAGCAGCTTACAGGGGGAGTATGGCTACACCTTC.

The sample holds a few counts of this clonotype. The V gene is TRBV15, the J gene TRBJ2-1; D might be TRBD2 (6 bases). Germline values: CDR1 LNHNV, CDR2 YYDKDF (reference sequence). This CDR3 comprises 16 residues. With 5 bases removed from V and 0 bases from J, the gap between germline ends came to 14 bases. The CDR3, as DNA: TGTGCCACCAGCGGTGGGGGGAAAAACTCCTACAATGAGCAGTTCTTC. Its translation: CATSGGGKNSYNEQFF.

In DNA form, the CDR3 reads TGTGCCAGCAGAAAGGGACTAGTAATCCCTGAGCAGTTCTTC. This encodes CASRKGLVIPEQFF. The chain joins TRBV28 to TRBJ2-1; 8 bases line up with TRBD2. Germline trimming cut 6 bases from V and 9 bases from J; bases unmatched to any gene: 10. CDR3 length: 14 residues. CDR1 and CDR2 (germline): MDHEN, SYDVKM.

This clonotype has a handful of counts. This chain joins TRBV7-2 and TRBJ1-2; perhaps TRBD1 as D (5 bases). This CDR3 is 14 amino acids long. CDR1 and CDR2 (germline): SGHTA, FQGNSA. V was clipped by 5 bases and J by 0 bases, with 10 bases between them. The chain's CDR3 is CASSTGHSNYGYTF. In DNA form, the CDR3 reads TGTGCCAGCAGCACAGGACATTCTAACTATGGCTACACCTTC.

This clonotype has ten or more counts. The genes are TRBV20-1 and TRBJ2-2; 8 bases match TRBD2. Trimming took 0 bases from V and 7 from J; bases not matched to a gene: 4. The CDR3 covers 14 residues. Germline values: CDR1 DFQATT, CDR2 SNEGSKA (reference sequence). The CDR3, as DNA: TGCAGTGCTAGAGAAGCGGGAGTTGACGGGGAGCTGTTTTTT. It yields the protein CSAREAGVDGELFF.

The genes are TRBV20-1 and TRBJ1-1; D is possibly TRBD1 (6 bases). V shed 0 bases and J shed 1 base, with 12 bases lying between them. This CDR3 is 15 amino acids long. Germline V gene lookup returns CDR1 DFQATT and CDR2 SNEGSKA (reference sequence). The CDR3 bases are TGCAGTGCTAGAGACACAGACAGGCAGAACACTGAAGCTTTCTTT. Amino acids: CSARDTDRQNTEAFF.

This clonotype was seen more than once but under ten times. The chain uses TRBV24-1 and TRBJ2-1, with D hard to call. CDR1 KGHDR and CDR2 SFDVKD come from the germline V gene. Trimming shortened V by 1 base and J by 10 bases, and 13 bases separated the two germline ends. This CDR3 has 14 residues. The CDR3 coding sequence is TGTGCCACCAGTGATTTTGATAGATCGACGGAGCAGTTCTTC. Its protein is CATSDFDRSTEQFF.

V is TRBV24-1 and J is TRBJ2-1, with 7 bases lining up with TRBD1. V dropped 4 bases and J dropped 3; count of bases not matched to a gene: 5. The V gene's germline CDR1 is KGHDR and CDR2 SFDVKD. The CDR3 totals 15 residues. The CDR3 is CATSERQGVYNEQFF. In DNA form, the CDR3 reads TGTGCCACCAGTGAACGACAGGGAGTCTACAATGAGCAGTTCTTC.

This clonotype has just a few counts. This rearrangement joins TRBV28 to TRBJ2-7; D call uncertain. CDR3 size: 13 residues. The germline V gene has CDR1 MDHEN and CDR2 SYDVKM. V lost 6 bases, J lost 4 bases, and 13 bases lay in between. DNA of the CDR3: TGTGCCAGCAGAGGTAGGGTTCATTACGAGCAGTACTTC. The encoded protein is CASRGRVHYEQYF.

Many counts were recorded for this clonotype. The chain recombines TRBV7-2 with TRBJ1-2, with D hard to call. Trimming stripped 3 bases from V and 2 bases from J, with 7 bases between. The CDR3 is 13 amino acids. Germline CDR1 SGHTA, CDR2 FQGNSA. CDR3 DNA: TGTGCCAGCAGCTTCTTACAGAACTATGGCTACACCTTC. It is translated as CASSFLQNYGYTF.

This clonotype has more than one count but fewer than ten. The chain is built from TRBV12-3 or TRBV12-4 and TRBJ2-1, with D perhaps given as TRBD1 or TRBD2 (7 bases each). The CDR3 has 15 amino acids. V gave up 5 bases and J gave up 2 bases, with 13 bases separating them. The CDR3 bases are TGTGCCAGCAGTCTTCAGGGGGGGACCTACAATGAGCAGTTCTTC. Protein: CASSLQGGTYNEQFF.

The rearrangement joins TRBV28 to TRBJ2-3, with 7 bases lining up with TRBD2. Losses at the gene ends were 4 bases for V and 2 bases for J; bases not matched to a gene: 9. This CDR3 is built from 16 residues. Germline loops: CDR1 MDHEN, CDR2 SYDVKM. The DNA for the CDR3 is TGTGCCAGCAGTTGGGGCGGGAGTTCAGACACAGATACGCAGTATTTT. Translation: CASSWGGSSDTDTQYF.

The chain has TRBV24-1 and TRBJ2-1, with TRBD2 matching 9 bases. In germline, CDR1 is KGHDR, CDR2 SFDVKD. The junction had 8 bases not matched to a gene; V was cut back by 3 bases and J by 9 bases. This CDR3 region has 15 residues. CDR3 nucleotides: TGTGCCACCAGTGATATTAGCGGGAGTGGTACTGAGCAGTTCTTC. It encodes CATSDISGSGTEQFF.

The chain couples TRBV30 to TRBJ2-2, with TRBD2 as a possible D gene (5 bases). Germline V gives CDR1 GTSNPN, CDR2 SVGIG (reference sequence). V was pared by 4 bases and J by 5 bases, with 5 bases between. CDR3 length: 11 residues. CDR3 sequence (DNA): TGTGCCTGGACGGGAACCGGGGAGCTGTTTTTT. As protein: CAWTGTGELFF.

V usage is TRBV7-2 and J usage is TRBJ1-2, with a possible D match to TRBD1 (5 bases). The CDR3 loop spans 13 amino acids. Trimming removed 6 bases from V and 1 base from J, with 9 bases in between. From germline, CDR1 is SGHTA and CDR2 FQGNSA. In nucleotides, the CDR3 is TGTGCCAGCAGTGGGGGGTTTAACTATGGCTACACCTTC. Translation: CASSGGFNYGYTF.